Listed here are 10 T cell receptor beta chains from one sample, sequenced in a study of T cell changes during pregnancy in multiple sclerosis. The assay was immunoSEQ multiplex PCR, and TCRdb's table has in-frame clones only and misses some. The top ten hold roughly 0.4% of the sample, which has approximately 50,000 clones, roughly 92% seen once. The specimen was CD4+ T cells from peripheral blood mononuclear cells, collected after pregnancy. The receptors were sampled from a female donor with multiple sclerosis, enrolled in a pregnancy study.

This sequence joins TRBV19 and TRBJ2-1, with 12 bases fitting TRBD2. With V trimmed by 1 base and J by 7 bases, 5 bases remained unmatched. Per germline, CDR1 LNHDA and CDR2 SQIVND (reference sequence). This CDR3 has 16 amino acids. The CDR3 DNA reads TGTGCCAGTAGTATAGGGAGACTAGCGGGAGTAAATGAGCAGTTCTTC. This codes for CASSIGRLAGVNEQFF. Together with reference TRBV19 and TRBJ2-1, the CDR3 gives the full variable domain: DGGITQSPKYLFRKEGQNVTLSCEQNLNHDAMYWYRQDPGQGLRLIYYSQIVNDFQKGDIAEGYSVSREKKESFPLTVTSAQKNPTAFYLCASSIGRLAGVNEQFFGPGTRLTVL.

The chain combines TRBV5-4 with TRBJ2-7; no clear D gene. Per the germline V gene, CDR1 is SGHNT and CDR2 is YYREEE (reference sequence). This CDR3 contains 14 residues. Trimming took off 7 bases at V and 3 bases at J, with 17 bases between the two ends. The CDR3 region is CASYPAGAYYEQYF. The CDR3 DNA is TGTGCCAGCTACCCCGCAGGCGCCTACTACGAGCAGTACTTC.

The genes are TRBV30 and TRBJ2-7, with D perhaps matching TRBD1 (5 bases). The V and J ends lost 3 bases and 6 bases respectively, with 15 bases between them. This CDR3 is 13 amino acids long. Germline values: CDR1 GTSNPN, CDR2 SVGIG (reference sequence). CDR3 protein: CAWRAAGLAEQYF. CDR3 bases: TGTGCCTGGAGGGCGGCAGGGCTGGCCGAGCAGTACTTC.

This clone was seen a handful of times. The rearrangement links TRBV6-5 to TRBJ1-2, with TRBD1 matching 7 bases. The V gene end was trimmed by 0 bases and the J gene end by 7 bases; junction bases not matched to a gene: 8. Looked up from germline, CDR1 is MNHEY and CDR2 is SVGAGI. There are 15 residues in the CDR3. This CDR3 is CASSYSIGGVSGYTF. The CDR3, as DNA: TGTGCCAGCAGTTACTCGATAGGGGGCGTGAGTGGCTACACCTTC.

This rearrangement joins TRBV5-1 to TRBJ2-7, with 7 bases aligning to TRBD1. J was trimmed by 5 bases and V by 2 bases; bases with no gene match: 13. Germline CDR1 is SGHRS and CDR2 is YFSETQ. This CDR3 comprises 16 residues. CDR3 region: CASSFSSARGKDEQYF. CDR3 nucleotide sequence: TGCGCCAGCAGCTTTAGCTCGGCCAGGGGGAAGGACGAGCAGTACTTC.

The rearrangement uses TRBV7-6 and TRBJ2-2; 7 positions agree with TRBD1. Germline V CDR1 and CDR2: SGHVS, FNYEAQ. CDR3 length: 17 amino acids. The V gene end was trimmed by 1 base and the J gene end by 5 bases; junction bases not matched to a gene: 10. CDR3 residues: CASSLVVGQVNTGELFF. DNA of the CDR3: TGTGCCAGCAGCTTAGTGGTCGGACAGGTGAATACCGGGGAGCTGTTTTTT.

The chain employs TRBV18 and TRBJ1-5; possible D gene TRBD1, 6 bases. The V end was cut by 6 bases, the J end by 1 base, with 13 bases between. There are 15 residues in the CDR3. Germline V gives CDR1 KGHSH, CDR2 LQKENI. The CDR3 here is CASSVDTGSNQPQHF. The CDR3 DNA reads as TGTGCCAGCTCGGTCGATACAGGGAGCAATCAGCCCCAGCATTTT.

The sample holds many counts of this clone. The CDR3 DNA reads as TGTGCCAGCAGTACCGGGACAGGGGCCTATGGCTACACCTTC. The encoded protein is CASSTGTGAYGYTF. The chain recombines TRBV6-1 with TRBJ1-2; 10 bases line up with TRBD1. The ends lost 5 bases at V and 4 bases at J; junction bases unmatched: 4. The CDR3 consists of 14 residues. Germline values: CDR1 MNHNS, CDR2 SASEGT.

The J gene is TRBJ1-5, the V gene TRBV7-9; D is ambiguous. The V end was cut by 5 bases, the J end by 3 bases, with 11 bases between. Germline CDR1 and CDR2: SEHNR and FQNEAQ (reference sequence). This CDR3 has 14 residues. CDR3 residues: CASSPAGPNQPQHF. The CDR3 bases are TGTGCCAGCAGCCCCGCTGGCCCCAATCAGCCCCAGCATTTT.

The V gene is TRBV5-4, the J gene TRBJ2-2, with D possibly matching TRBD2 (6 bases). The CDR3 totals 14 residues. In germline, CDR1 is SGHNT, CDR2 YYREEE (reference sequence). The germline V and J ends were trimmed by 5 bases and 4 bases, with 12 bases remaining between them. CDR3: CASRVGGITGELFF. The CDR3 DNA reads TGTGCCAGCAGAGTCGGGGGAATCACCGGGGAGCTGTTTTTT.